The 14 T cell receptor beta chains presented below share a single source sample, sequenced in a study of shared clonotypes between healthy human individuals. CD45RO negativity and positive selection for CCR7 defined naive CD8 cells, a population that excluded terminally differentiated effector memory CD45RA+ cells. The table came from immunoSEQ multiplex PCR; TCRdb's copy has only in-frame clones and leaves some out. The sample holds around 2,100,000 clones; about 95% are singletons and the top ten take under 1.5%. The sequenced sample consisted of naive CD8+ T cells sorted from blood. These TCRs come from a man aged 18-30 years in good health.

The chain uses TRBV28 and TRBJ2-7; TRBD2 might be the D (6 bases). Germline V gives CDR1 MDHEN, CDR2 SYDVKM. V gave up 10 bases and J gave up 3 bases, with 16 bases separating them. The CDR3 consists of 13 residues. DNA of the CDR3: TGTGCCACCCTGGGGGACTCAAACTACGAGCAGTACTTC. This encodes CATLGDSNYEQYF.

The chain recombines TRBV5-8 with TRBJ2-7; no clear D gene. V was clipped by 0 bases and J by 3 bases, with 7 bases between them. Germline V gives CDR1 SGHTS, CDR2 YDEGEE. The CDR3 extends over 13 amino acids. The DNA for the CDR3 is TGTGCCAGCAGCTTGGTGGTGGACTACGAGCAGTACTTC. Amino acid sequence: CASSLVVDYEQYF.

J is TRBJ2-1 and V is TRBV5-1, with TRBD2 matching over 8 bases. The germline CDR1 and CDR2 sequences are SGHRS and YFSETQ. Losses at the gene ends were 0 bases for V and 0 bases for J; bases not matched to a gene: 2. The CDR3 runs 16 residues. CDR3 DNA: TGCGCCAGCAGCTTGGGCGGACTAGCCTCCTACAATGAGCAGTTCTTC. This codes for CASSLGGLASYNEQFF.

The chain joins TRBV6-6 to TRBJ2-2; D is unclear. V dropped 5 bases and J dropped 6 bases, with 10 bases sitting between them. The CDR3 contains 13 residues. Germline CDR1 MNHNY, CDR2 SVGAGI (reference sequence). CDR3: CASSTLSPGELFF. CDR3 DNA sequence: TGTGCCAGCAGTACTTTGAGTCCCGGGGAGCTGTTTTTT.

The count of this clone is one. The rearrangement links TRBV5-5 to TRBJ1-2, with no clear D. The length of the CDR3 is 17 residues. CDR1 SGHKS and CDR2 YYEKEE come from the germline V gene (reference sequence). Trimming left V 4 bases short and J 5 bases short, with 24 bases between. The CDR3 loop reads CASSPGDFVSPPYGYTF. In DNA form, the CDR3 reads TGTGCCAGCAGCCCCGGAGATTTCGTCTCCCCACCTTATGGCTACACCTTC.

With respect to this clone: The junction departs from the called germline gene at one end, perhaps through a read error. This chain joins TRBV7-7 and TRBJ2-7, with a tentative D call TRBD2 (6 bases). This CDR3 region has 13 residues. Germline V gene data show CDR1 as SSHAT and CDR2 as FNYEAQ (reference sequence). DNA of the CDR3: TGTGCTAGCAGCTTGGAGGGGACCTACGAGCAGTACTTC. Translating it yields CASSLEGTYEQYF.

The J gene is TRBJ1-1, the V gene TRBV5-4; no definite D call. There are 14 residues in the CDR3. Trimming stripped 4 bases from V and 0 bases from J, with 10 bases between. The germline V gene encodes CDR1 SGHNT and CDR2 YYREEE (reference sequence). CDR3 residues: CASSPWSVNTEAFF. CDR3 in DNA: TGTGCCAGCAGCCCTTGGTCAGTGAACACTGAAGCTTTCTTT.

This sequence joins TRBV13 and TRBJ1-1; weak D call: TRBD1 (5 bases). The V and J ends lost 6 bases and 5 bases respectively, with 16 bases between them. CDR1 is PRHDT, CDR2 FYEKMQ, per germline (reference sequence). The CDR3 totals 14 residues. This CDR3 is CASSYYIEGTEAFF. CDR3 in DNA: TGTGCCAGCAGTTATTACATAGAGGGGACTGAAGCTTTCTTT.

The chain is built from TRBV27 and TRBJ2-1; 8 bases align to TRBD2. The CDR3 length is 16 residues. Trimming cost V 8 bases and J 2 bases; bases outside gene matches: 11. Germline values: CDR1 MNHEY, CDR2 SMNVEV (reference sequence). CDR3 nucleotide sequence: TGTGCCAGCCGATCCTCAGCGGGAGAGGCCTACAATGAGCAGTTCTTC. Translation: CASRSSAGEAYNEQFF.

V and J are TRBV28 and TRBJ2-1; D unresolved. Per the germline V gene, CDR1 is MDHEN and CDR2 is SYDVKM. V was clipped by 7 bases and J by 8 bases, with 27 bases between them. The length of the CDR3 is 17 residues. This CDR3 reads CASNQPLADTSEHEQFF. CDR3 DNA sequence: TGTGCCAGCAACCAACCCCTGGCGGATACATCGGAGCATGAGCAGTTCTTC.

The gene calls are TRBV27 and TRBJ2-7, with 9 positions matching TRBD1. Looked up from germline, CDR1 is MNHEY and CDR2 is SMNVEV (reference sequence). With V trimmed by 5 bases and J by 3 bases, 11 bases remained unmatched. The CDR3 sequence is 16 residues long. The CDR3 here is CASSPLLDRGFYEQYF. In DNA form, the CDR3 reads TGTGCCAGCAGTCCCCTCCTTGACAGGGGGTTCTACGAGCAGTACTTC.

V usage is TRBV4-2 and J usage is TRBJ2-1; D unclear. The V end lost 5 bases, the J end lost 2 bases, and 13 bases lay between the germline ends. The germline gives CDR1 LGHNA, CDR2 YNFKEQ. The CDR3 sequence is 15 residues long. The CDR3 spells CASSLIAGAYNEQFF. The CDR3 DNA sequence: TGTGCCAGCAGCTTGATAGCTGGAGCCTACAATGAGCAGTTCTTC.

The CDR3 here is CASYPGLGTYGYTF. The CDR3 DNA reads TGTGCCAGTTATCCGGGACTAGGTACCTATGGCTACACCTTC. This chain connects TRBV19 to TRBJ1-2; D may be TRBD1 (5 bases). The V gene's germline CDR1 is LNHDA and CDR2 SQIVND (reference sequence). Trimming cost V 8 bases and J 4 bases, with 17 bases left between them. The CDR3 has 14 amino acids.

This chain joins TRBV4-3 and TRBJ2-1; 9 bases fit TRBD2. The V segment lost 5 bases and the J segment 0 bases; nucleotides outside the gene matches: 14. The CDR3 is 19 residues long. In germline, CDR1 is LGHNA, CDR2 YSLEER. CDR3 DNA: TGCGCCAGCAGCTCAGCGGGACTAGCTATCGGAAGCTCCTACAATGAGCAGTTCTTC. It codes for CASSSAGLAIGSSYNEQFF.